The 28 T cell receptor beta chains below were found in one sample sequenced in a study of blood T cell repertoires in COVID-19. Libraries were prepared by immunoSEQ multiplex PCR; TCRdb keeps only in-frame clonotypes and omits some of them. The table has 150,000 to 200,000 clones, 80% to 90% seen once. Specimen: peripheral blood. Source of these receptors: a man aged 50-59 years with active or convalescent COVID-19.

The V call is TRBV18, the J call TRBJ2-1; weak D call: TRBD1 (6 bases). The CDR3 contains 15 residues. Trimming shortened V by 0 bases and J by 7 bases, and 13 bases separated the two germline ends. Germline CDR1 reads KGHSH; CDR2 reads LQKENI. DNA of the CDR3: TGTGCCAGCTCACCACCCGTCAGGGGAAGGAATGAGCAGTTCTTC. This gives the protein CASSPPVRGRNEQFF.

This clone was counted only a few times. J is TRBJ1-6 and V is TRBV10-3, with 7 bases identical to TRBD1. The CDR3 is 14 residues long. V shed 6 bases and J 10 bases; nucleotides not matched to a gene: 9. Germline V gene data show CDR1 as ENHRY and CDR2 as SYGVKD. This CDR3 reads CAIRTGPINSPLHF. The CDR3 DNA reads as TGTGCCATCAGGACAGGGCCGATCAACTCACCCCTCCACTTT.

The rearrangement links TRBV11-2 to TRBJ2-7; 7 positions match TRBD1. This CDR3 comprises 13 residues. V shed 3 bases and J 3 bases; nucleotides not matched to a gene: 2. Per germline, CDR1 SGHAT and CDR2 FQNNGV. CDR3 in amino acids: CASSFAGGYEQYF. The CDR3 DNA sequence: TGTGCCAGCAGCTTCGCAGGGGGCTACGAGCAGTACTTC.

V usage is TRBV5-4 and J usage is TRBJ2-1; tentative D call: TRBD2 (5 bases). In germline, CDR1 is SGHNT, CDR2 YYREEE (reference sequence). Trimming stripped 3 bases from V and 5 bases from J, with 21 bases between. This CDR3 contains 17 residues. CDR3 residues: CASSSEFAWTSNNEQFF. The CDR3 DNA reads TGTGCCAGCAGCTCGGAGTTCGCATGGACTTCAAACAATGAGCAGTTCTTC.

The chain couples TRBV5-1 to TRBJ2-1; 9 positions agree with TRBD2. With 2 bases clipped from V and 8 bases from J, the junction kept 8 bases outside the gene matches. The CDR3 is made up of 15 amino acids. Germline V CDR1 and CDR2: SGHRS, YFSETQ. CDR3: CASSFIAGGGDEQFF. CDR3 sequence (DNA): TGCGCCAGCAGCTTTATAGCGGGCGGGGGGGATGAGCAGTTCTTC.

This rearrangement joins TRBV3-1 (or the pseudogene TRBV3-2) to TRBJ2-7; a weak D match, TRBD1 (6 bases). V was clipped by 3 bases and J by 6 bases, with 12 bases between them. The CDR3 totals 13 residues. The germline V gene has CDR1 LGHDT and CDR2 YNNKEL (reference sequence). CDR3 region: CASSQVQGSEQYF. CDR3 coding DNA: TGTGCCAGCAGCCAGGTACAGGGTAGCGAGCAGTACTTC.

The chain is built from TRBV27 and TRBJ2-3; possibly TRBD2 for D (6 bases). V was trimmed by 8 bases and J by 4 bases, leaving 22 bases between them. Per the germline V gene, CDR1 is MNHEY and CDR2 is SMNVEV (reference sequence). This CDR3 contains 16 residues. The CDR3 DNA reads TGTGCCAGCGTTGGCGGGGCGGTACCAACCTCAGATACGCAGTATTTT. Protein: CASVGGAVPTSDTQYF.

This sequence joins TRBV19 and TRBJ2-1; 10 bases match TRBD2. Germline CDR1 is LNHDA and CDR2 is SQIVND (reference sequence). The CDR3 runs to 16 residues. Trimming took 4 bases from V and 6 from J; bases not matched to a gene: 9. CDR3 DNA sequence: TGTGCCAGTAGTAGGGTACTAGCGGGAATTCTCAATGAGCAGTTCTTC. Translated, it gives CASSRVLAGILNEQFF.

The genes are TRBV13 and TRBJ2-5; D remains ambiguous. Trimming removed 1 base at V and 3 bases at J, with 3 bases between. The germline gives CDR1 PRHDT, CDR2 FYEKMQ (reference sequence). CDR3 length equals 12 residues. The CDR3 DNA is TGTGCCAGCAGCTTAGCAAAAGAGACCCAGTACTTC. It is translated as CASSLAKETQYF.

The CDR3, as DNA: TGCAGCGCACGGACAGGTGACTATGGCTACACCTTC. Amino acid sequence: CSARTGDYGYTF. The chain couples TRBV29-1 to TRBJ1-2; 7 bases agree with TRBD1. Germline values: CDR1 SQVTM, CDR2 ANQGSEA. The CDR3 sequence is 12 residues long. V dropped 7 bases and J dropped 3; count of bases not matched to a gene: 5.

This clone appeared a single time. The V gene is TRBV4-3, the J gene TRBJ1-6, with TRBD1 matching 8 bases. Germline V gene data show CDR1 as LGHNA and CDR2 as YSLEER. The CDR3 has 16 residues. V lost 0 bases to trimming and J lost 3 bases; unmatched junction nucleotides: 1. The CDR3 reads CASSQEGTGYNSPLHF. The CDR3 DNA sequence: TGCGCCAGCAGCCAAGAGGGGACAGGCTATAATTCACCCCTCCACTTT.

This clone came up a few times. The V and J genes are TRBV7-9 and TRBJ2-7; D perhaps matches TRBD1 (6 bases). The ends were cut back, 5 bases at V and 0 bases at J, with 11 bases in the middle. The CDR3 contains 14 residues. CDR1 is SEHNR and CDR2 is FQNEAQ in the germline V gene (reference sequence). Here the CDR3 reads CASSGTGPSYEQYF. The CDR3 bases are TGTGCCAGCAGCGGAACAGGGCCCTCCTACGAGCAGTACTTC.

CDR3: CASSLAINRGDNEQFF. CDR3 coding DNA: TGCGCCAGCAGCTTGGCCATCAACAGGGGTGACAATGAGCAGTTCTTC. This rearrangement joins TRBV5-1 to TRBJ2-1, with TRBD1 matching 7 bases. The CDR3 runs to 16 residues. The J segment lost 5 bases and the V segment lost 0 bases, leaving 8 bases of the junction unmatched. In germline, CDR1 is SGHRS, CDR2 YFSETQ. The full variable domain, rest sourced from reference TRBV5-1 and TRBJ2-1, is KAGVTQTPRYLIKTRGQQVTLSCSPISGHRSVSWYQQTPGQGLQFLFEYFSETQRNKGNFPGRFSGRQFSNSRSEMNVSTLELGDSALYLCASSLAINRGDNEQFFGPGTRLTVL.

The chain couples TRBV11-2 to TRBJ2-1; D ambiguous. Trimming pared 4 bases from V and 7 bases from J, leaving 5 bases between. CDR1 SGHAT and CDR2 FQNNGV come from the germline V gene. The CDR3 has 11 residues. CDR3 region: CASSSRNEQFF. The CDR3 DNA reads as TGTGCCAGCAGCTCTCGGAATGAGCAGTTCTTC.

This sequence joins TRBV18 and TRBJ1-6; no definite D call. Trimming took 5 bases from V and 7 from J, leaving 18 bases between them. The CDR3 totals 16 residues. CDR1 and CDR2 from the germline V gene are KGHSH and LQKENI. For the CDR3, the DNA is TGTGCCAGCTCAAAACACACACCTCGGGAGAATTCACCCCTCCACTTT. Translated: CASSKHTPRENSPLHF.

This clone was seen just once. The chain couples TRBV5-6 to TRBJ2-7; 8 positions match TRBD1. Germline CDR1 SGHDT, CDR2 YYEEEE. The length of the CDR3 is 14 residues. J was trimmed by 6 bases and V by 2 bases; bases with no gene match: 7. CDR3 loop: CASSLGQGAFEQYF. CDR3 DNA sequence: TGTGCCAGCAGCTTAGGTCAGGGGGCCTTCGAGCAGTACTTC.

CDR3 coding DNA: TGTGCCAGCCGAAACCAGGGGAACACCGGGGAGCTGTTTTTT. Amino acid sequence: CASRNQGNTGELFF. The rearrangement uses TRBV11-2 and TRBJ2-2; D may be TRBD1 (5 bases). Trimming left V 8 bases short and J 1 base short, with 11 bases between. In germline, CDR1 is SGHAT, CDR2 FQNNGV. This CDR3 spans 14 amino acids.

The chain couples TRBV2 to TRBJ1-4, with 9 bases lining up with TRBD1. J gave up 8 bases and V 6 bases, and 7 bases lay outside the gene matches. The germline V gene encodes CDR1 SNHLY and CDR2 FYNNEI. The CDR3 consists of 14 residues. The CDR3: CASRPGTGSEKLFF. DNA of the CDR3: TGTGCCAGCAGGCCCGGGACAGGGAGCGAAAAACTGTTTTTT.

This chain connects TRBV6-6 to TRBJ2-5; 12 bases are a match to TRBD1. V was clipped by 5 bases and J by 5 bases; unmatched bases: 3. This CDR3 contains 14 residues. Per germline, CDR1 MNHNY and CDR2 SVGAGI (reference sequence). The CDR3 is CASSTGQGAETQYF. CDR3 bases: TGTGCCAGCAGTACGGGACAGGGGGCCGAGACCCAGTACTTC.

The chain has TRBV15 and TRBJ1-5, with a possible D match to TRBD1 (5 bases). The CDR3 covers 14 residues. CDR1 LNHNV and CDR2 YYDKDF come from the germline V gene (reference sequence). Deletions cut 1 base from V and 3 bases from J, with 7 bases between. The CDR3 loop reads CATSRGQINQPQHF. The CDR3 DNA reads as TGTGCCACCAGCAGAGGACAGATCAATCAGCCCCAGCATTTT. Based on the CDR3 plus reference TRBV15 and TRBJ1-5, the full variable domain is DAMVIQNPRYQVTQFGKPVTLSCSQTLNHNVMYWYQQKSSQAPKLLFHYYDKDFNNEADTPDNFQSRRPNTSFCFLDIRSPGLGDTAMYLCATSRGQINQPQHFGDGTRLSIL.

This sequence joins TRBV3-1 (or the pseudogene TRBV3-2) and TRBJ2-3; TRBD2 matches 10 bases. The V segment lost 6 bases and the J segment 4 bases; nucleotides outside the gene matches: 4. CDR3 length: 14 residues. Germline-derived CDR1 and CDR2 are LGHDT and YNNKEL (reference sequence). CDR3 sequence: CASSTSGKADTQYF. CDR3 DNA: TGTGCCAGCAGTACTAGCGGGAAGGCAGATACGCAGTATTTT.

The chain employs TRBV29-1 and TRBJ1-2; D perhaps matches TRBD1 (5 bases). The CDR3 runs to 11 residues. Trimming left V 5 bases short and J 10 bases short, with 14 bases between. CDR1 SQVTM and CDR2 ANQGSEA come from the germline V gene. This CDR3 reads CSVLVGRNYTF. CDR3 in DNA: TGCAGCGTTCTGGTGGGGCGTAACTACACCTTC.

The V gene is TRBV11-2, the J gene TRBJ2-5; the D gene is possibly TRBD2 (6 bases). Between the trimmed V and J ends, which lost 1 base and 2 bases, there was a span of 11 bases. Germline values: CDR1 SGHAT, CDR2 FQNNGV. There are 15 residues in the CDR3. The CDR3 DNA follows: TGTGCCAGCAGCTTAGGAGGGACTTCACAAGAGACCCAGTACTTC. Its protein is CASSLGGTSQETQYF.

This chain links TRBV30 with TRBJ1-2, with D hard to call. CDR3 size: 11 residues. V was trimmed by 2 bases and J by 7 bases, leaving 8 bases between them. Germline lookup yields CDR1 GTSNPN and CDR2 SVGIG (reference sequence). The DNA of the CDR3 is TGTGCCTGGAGTACCCTAGGTGGCTACACCTTC. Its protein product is CAWSTLGGYTF.

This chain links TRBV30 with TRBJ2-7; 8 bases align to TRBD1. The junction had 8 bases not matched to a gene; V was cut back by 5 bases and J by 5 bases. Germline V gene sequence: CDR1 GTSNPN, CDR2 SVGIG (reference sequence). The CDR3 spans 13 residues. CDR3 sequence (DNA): TGTGCCTGGGGGACAGGTTTGGCGGACGAGCAGTACTTC. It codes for CAWGTGLADEQYF.

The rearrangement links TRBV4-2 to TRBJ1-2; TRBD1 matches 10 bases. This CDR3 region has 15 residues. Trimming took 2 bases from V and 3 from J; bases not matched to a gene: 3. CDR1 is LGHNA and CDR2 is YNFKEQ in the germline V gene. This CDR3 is CASSQSGQGHYGYTF. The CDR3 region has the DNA TGTGCCAGCAGCCAATCGGGACAGGGGCACTATGGCTACACCTTC.

CDR3 sequence reads: CASSEGGPYSNQPQHF. The CDR3, as DNA: TGTGCCAGCAGTGAAGGGGGCCCCTATAGCAATCAGCCCCAGCATTTT. This chain connects TRBV2 to TRBJ1-5, with D possibly being TRBD1 (5 bases). The CDR3 loop spans 16 amino acids. CDR1 SNHLY and CDR2 FYNNEI come from the germline V gene. With 1 base removed from V and 0 bases from J, the gap between germline ends came to 10 bases.

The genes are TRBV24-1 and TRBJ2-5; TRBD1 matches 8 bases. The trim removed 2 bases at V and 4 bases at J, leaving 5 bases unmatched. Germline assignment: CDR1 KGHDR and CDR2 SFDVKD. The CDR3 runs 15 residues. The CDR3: CATSDSGQGGETQYF. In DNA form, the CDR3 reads TGTGCCACCAGTGATTCCGGACAGGGAGGAGAGACCCAGTACTTC.